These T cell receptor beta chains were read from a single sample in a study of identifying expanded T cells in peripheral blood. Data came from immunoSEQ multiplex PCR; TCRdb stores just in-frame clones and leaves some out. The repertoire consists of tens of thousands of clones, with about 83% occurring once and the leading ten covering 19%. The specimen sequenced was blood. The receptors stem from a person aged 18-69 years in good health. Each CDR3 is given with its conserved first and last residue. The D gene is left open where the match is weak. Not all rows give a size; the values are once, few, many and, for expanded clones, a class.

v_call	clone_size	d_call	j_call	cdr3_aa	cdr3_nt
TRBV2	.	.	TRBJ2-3	CASSAEDSLEHTQYF	TGTGCCAGCAGTGCTGAGGACTCTCTCGAACATACGCAGTATTTT
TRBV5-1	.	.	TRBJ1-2	CASSLAFSGDYGYTF	TGCGCCAGCAGCTTGGCCTTTTCCGGGGACTATGGCTACACCTTC
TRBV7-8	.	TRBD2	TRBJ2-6	CASSLTRSGRALNSGANVLTF	TGTGCCAGCAGCTTAACTCGGAGCGGGAGGGCCCTCAACTCTGGGGCCAACGTCCTGACTTTC
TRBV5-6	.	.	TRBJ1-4	CATQDRRLNEKLFF	TGTGCCACCCAAGACAGGCGACTGAATGAAAAACTGTTTTTT
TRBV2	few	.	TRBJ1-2	CASSARTANYGYTF	TGTGCCAGCAGTGCGCGGACAGCAAACTATGGCTACACCTTC
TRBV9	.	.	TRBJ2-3	CASSVAQVSTDTQYF	TGTGCCAGCAGCGTAGCCCAGGTTAGCACAGATACGCAGTATTTT
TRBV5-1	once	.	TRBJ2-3	CASSLGERSADTQYF	TGCGCCAGCAGCTTGGGGGAGCGTTCGGCAGATACGCAGTATTTT
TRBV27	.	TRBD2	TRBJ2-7	CAGRTPGEGPYEQYF	TGTGCCGGCAGAACCCCGGGGGAGGGACCCTACGAGCAGTACTTC
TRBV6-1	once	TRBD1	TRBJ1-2	CASSLYPGQGNGYTF	TGTGCCAGCAGTCTTTATCCGGGACAGGGAAACGGCTACACCTTC
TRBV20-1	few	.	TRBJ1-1	CSASGDGEAFF	TGCAGTGCTAGTGGGGACGGTGAAGCTTTCTTT
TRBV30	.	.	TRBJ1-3	CAWRGISGNTIYF	TGTGCCTGGAGAGGCATCTCTGGAAACACCATATATTTT
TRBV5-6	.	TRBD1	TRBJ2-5	CASSPGQGRAQYF	TGTGCCAGCAGCCCGGGACAGGGAAGGGCCCAGTACTTC
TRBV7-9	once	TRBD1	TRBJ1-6	CASSLTGGGSPLHF	TGTGCCAGCAGTTTAACAGGGGGCGGTTCACCCCTCCACTTT
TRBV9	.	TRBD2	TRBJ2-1	CASSPRLAGGDNEQFF	TGTGCCAGCAGCCCGAGACTAGCGGGAGGCGACAATGAGCAGTTCTTC
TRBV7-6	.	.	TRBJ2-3	CASSFDSRTDTQYF	TGTGCCAGCAGCTTTGACAGTCGAACAGATACGCAGTATTTT
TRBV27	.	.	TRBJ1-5	CASRSPPSNQPQHF	TGTGCCAGCAGGTCCCCTCCCAGCAATCAGCCCCAGCATTTT
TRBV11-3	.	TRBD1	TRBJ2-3	CASSLLGQGGTDTQYF	TGTGCCAGCAGCCTATTGGGACAGGGAGGCACAGATACGCAGTATTTT
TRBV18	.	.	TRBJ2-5	CASSPPGEQYF	TGTGCCAGCTCACCACCGGGAGAGCAGTACTTC
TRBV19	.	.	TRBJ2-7	CASRRARDPSYEQYF	TGTGCCAGTAGGCGCGCTAGGGATCCGTCCTACGAGCAGTACTTC
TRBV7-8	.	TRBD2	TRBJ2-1	CASSPTRASGRPFF	TGTGCCAGCAGCCCCACCCGGGCTAGCGGCCGGCCGTTCTTC
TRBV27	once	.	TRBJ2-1	CASGLSKNEQFF	TGTGCCAGCGGACTATCCAAGAATGAGCAGTTCTTC
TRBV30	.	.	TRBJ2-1	CAWNRHTGSNEQFF	TGTGCCTGGAACCGCCATACAGGTTCCAATGAGCAGTTCTTC
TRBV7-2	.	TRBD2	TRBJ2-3	CASSATSGADTQYF	TGTGCCAGCAGCGCGACTAGCGGGGCAGATACGCAGTATTTT
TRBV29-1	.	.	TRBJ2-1	CSVPSGQRSYNEQFF	TGCAGCGTACCTAGTGGGCAGCGATCCTACAATGAGCAGTTCTTC
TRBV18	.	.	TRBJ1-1	CASSMGPNTEAFF	TGTGCCAGCTCAATGGGACCGAACACTGAAGCTTTCTTT
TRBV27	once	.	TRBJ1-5	CASSLYWMRGSNQPQHF	TGTGCCAGCAGTTTATACTGGATGAGGGGGAGCAATCAGCCCCAGCATTTT
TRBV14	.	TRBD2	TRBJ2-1	CASSQLAGSYNEQFF	TGTGCCAGCAGCCAACTAGCGGGCTCCTACAATGAGCAGTTCTTC
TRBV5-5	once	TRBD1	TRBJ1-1	CASSLRQGQGATEAFF	TGTGCCAGCAGCTTAAGACAGGGCCAAGGCGCTACTGAAGCTTTCTTT
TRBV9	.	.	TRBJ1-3	CASSVRDSSGNTIYF	TGTGCCAGCAGCGTTCGGGATTCCTCTGGAAACACCATATATTTT
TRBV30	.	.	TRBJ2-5	CAWSGPSSGNHQETQYF	TGTGCCTGGAGTGGCCCGTCATCCGGCAATCACCAAGAGACCCAGTACTTC
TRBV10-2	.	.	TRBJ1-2	CASSDRGGDGYTF	TGCGCCAGCAGTGACAGGGGTGGAGATGGCTACACCTTC